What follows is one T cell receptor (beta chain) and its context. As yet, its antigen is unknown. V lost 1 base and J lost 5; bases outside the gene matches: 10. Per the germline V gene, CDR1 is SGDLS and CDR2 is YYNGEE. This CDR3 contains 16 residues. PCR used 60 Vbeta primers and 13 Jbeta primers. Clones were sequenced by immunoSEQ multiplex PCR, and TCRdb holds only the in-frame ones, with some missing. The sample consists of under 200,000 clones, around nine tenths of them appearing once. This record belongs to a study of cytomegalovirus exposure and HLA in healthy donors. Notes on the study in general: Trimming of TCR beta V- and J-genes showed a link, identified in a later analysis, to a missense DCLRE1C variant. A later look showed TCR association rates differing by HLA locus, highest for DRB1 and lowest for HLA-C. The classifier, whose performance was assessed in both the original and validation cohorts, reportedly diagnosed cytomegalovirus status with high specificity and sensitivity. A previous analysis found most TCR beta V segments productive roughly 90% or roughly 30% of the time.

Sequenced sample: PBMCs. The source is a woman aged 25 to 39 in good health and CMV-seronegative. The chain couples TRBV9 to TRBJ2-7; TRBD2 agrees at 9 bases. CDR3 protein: CASSVRMLAGYDEQYF. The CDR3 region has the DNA TGTGCCAGCAGCGTAAGGATGCTAGCGGGATACGACGAGCAGTACTTC.